The entry that follows covers one TCR beta chain sequence. No antigen is known for it. The CDR3 contains 17 residues. CDR1 SGHRS and CDR2 YFSETQ come from the germline V gene. UMI-tagged 5'RACE template switching yielded the TCR beta cDNA. TCRdb re-called the 5' RACE reads; every CDR3 protein appears as one record, without DNA. Its table lists about 460,000 distinct CDR3 sequences. This sample is drawn from a study of T cells expressing NK-cell markers. Study-level information: Repertoires of TCR beta were obtained from T cells sorted as CD3+CD56+NKG2C+, CD3+CD56+NKG2C- and CD3+CD56-NKG2C+. Study-level points and caveats: In roughly six donors, dominant NKG2C+ clonotypes were about 1.0-7.0% of CD8+ T cells. Once again these clonotypes came out on top in the CD3+CD56-NKG2C+ fraction of four donors.

The specimen sequenced was blood T cells: a sorted CD56 or NKG2C T cell subset, CD4+ or CD8+ T cells, or bulk PBMC T cells (not recorded which). The chain employs TRBV5-1 and TRBJ1-1; TCRdb gives TRBD1 as the D gene, but with no DNA this cannot be confirmed. The sequence was obtained from a woman in her forties or fifties in good health. The CDR3 region is CASSLAQGLGLNTEAFF.